These 8 T cell receptor beta chains share one sample of origin, sequenced in a study of shared clonotypes between healthy human individuals. Using immunoSEQ multiplex PCR, the repertoire was profiled, and TCRdb retains in-frame clones only, with some absent. This table has about 490,000 clones, 70% to 80% appearing once. What was sequenced was PBMCs. The receptor source for this set is a middle-aged woman in good health. Some clones in this sample may be carry-over from other donors' samples.

The chain recombines TRBV20-1 with TRBJ1-1; no clear D. V lost 3 bases to trimming and J lost 3 bases, with 5 bases between them. CDR1 is DFQATT and CDR2 is SNEGSKA in the germline V gene (reference sequence). The CDR3 length is 11 residues. Written as DNA, the CDR3 is TGCAGTGCTAGGCCGGACACTGAAGCTTTCTTT. It is translated as CSARPDTEAFF.

The genes are TRBV14 and TRBJ2-1; D is perhaps TRBD1 (6 bases). This CDR3 is 15 amino acids long. Germline values: CDR1 SGHDN, CDR2 FVKESK. The V and J ends lost 1 base and 7 bases respectively, with 14 bases between them. CDR3 nucleotide sequence: TGTGCCAGCAGCCAAGTTGGGGGCTTCGGGAATGAGCAGTTCTTC. Its protein product is CASSQVGGFGNEQFF. Supplemented by reference TRBV14 and TRBJ2-1, the full variable domain reads EAGVTQFPSHSVIEKGQTVTLRCDPISGHDNLYWYRRVMGKEIKFLLHFVKESKQDESGMPNNRFLAERTGGTYSTLKVQPAELEDSGVYFCASSQVGGFGNEQFFGPGTRLTVL.

The chain couples TRBV10-3 to TRBJ1-2; no clear D gene. CDR1 and CDR2 (germline): ENHRY, SYGVKD. This CDR3 spans 13 amino acids. The V gene lost 3 bases and the J gene lost 2 bases, with 7 bases spanning the gap. The DNA of the CDR3 is TGTGCCATCAGTGATGAACAAAACTATGGCTACACCTTC. Its translation is CAISDEQNYGYTF.

The chain carries TRBV5-5 and TRBJ1-4, with unresolved D. The CDR3 has 14 residues. Germline lookup yields CDR1 SGHKS and CDR2 YYEKEE (reference sequence). V lost 0 bases to trimming and J lost 3 bases, with 6 bases between them. The CDR3 DNA follows: TGTGCCAGCAGCTTGGTGGGGTCTAATGAAAAACTGTTTTTT. The encoded protein is CASSLVGSNEKLFF.

The chain employs TRBV5-6 and TRBJ1-2, with 7 positions matching TRBD1. In germline, CDR1 is SGHDT, CDR2 YYEEEE. V trimming: 5 bases; J trimming: 4 bases; junction bases outside the gene matches: 20. This CDR3 region has 18 residues. The CDR3 DNA reads as TGTGCCAGCAGGTCCAGGGGGAGACCTAATTCCCGCACCTATGGCTACACCTTC. It codes for CASRSRGRPNSRTYGYTF. Drawing the rest from reference TRBV5-6 and TRBJ1-2, the complete variable domain is DAGVTQSPTHLIKTRGQQVTLRCSPKSGHDTVSWYQQALGQGPQFIFQYYEEEERQRGNFPDRFSGHQFPNYSSELNVNALLLGDSALYLCASRSRGRPNSRTYGYTFGSGTRLTVV.

The chain is built from TRBV30 and TRBJ2-1; no clear D gene. Per germline, CDR1 GTSNPN and CDR2 SVGIG (reference sequence). This CDR3 contains 12 residues. V lost 0 bases and J 6 bases, leaving 6 bases between the germline ends. The CDR3 nucleotides read TGTGCCTGGAGTGTCAGAGCCAATGAGCAGTTCTTC. Amino acid sequence: CAWSVRANEQFF.

In this sample, this clone turned up a few times. CDR3 in DNA: TGTGCCAGCAGTGATCCATGGGAGACCCAGTACTTC. Its protein is CASSDPWETQYF. This sequence joins TRBV25-1 and TRBJ2-5; D is ambiguous. CDR3 length: 12 amino acids. CDR1 is MGHDK, CDR2 SYGVNS, per germline. Trimming cost V 3 bases and J 5 bases, with 7 bases left between them.

The chain carries TRBV2 and TRBJ2-1; 7 bases match TRBD1. The trim removed 1 base at V and 8 bases at J, leaving 8 bases unmatched. CDR3 length equals 15 residues. Germline CDR1 reads SNHLY; CDR2 reads FYNNEI. Here the CDR3 DNA reads TGTGCCAGCAGTGAAGGGGGACAGAATCTCTATGAGCAGTTCTTC. This codes for CASSEGGQNLYEQFF.